This T cell receptor (beta chain) appears in the sequencing data of a study of molecular identifiers for immune sequencing clone quantification. Study results and limitations: Effector cells had over 99% of their molecules in clones above 20 RNA copies, while naive cells had under 1%.

Investigators produced naive CD8 libraries from 20,000 to 1,000,000 sorted cells, drawing on 10%, 30% or 50% RNA. CD8+CD4-CCR7+CD45RA+ cells were sorted as naive CD8 T cells. With respect to this clonotype: Its antigen remains unknown.

Germline CDR1 and CDR2: SNHLY and FYNNEI. The CDR3 runs to 13 residues. Trimming removed 4 bases at V and 0 bases at J, with 3 bases between. Previously described methods with listed TCR primers produced the bulk TCR libraries. TCRdb itself ran the PCR reads through MiXCR, one entry per CDR3 protein. The sample includes roughly 97,000 distinct CDR3 sequences, approximately 25% seen only once; the top ten take roughly 0.94%. This sequence was found in a human donor in good health. Some libraries in this study had Jurkat cell RNA spiked in. Sequencing was done on a sample of naive CD8+ T cells from blood, with Jurkat cell RNA spiked in. The subset here: FACS-sorted CD8+CD4-CCR7+CD45RA+ naive T cells. V is TRBV2 and J is TRBJ2-2; D is uncertain. This CDR3 reads CASSGANTGELFF. The CDR3 DNA reads as TGTGCCAGCAGTGGTGCGAACACCGGGGAGCTGTTTTTT.